These 10 T cell receptor beta chains originate from one sample sequenced in a study of blood T cell repertoires in COVID-19. Some clones are missing from TCRdb's copy, which holds only in-frame ones; the method was immunoSEQ multiplex PCR. Of tens of thousands of clones listed, about 75% are singletons. Sequenced sample: peripheral blood. These receptor sequences come from a woman of 80 years or more with acute or convalescent COVID-19.

The chain links TRBV6-5 to TRBJ1-1; TRBD1 might be the D (5 bases). The CDR3 is 13 residues long. Deletions cut 8 bases from V and 0 bases from J, with 10 bases between. The germline V gene has CDR1 MNHEY and CDR2 SVGAGI. CDR3: CASLTGVNTEAFF. DNA for the CDR3: TGTGCCAGCTTAACGGGGGTGAACACTGAAGCTTTCTTT.

The chain uses TRBV11-2 and TRBJ1-1; tentatively, D is TRBD1 (6 bases). This CDR3 region has 13 residues. Germline-derived CDR1 and CDR2 are SGHAT and FQNNGV. The V and J ends lost 4 bases and 3 bases respectively, with 9 bases between them. CDR3 sequence: CASSYREYTEAFF. CDR3 in DNA: TGTGCCAGCAGCTACAGGGAATACACTGAAGCTTTCTTT.

This clone was counted between two and nine times. The V call is TRBV5-6, the J call TRBJ2-7, with D perhaps TRBD1 (5 bases). The CDR3 extends over 12 amino acids. V was pared by 4 bases and J by 12 bases, with 17 bases between. CDR1 and CDR2 from the germline V gene are SGHDT and YYEEEE. CDR3 loop: CASSQGALGSYF. CDR3 sequence (DNA): TGTGCCAGCAGCCAGGGCGCGCTGGGTTCGTACTTC.

The chain links TRBV19 to TRBJ2-3, with D tentatively TRBD2 (5 bases). Germline V gene lookup returns CDR1 LNHDA and CDR2 SQIVND (reference sequence). Trimming removed 11 bases from V and 3 bases from J, with 9 bases in between. There are 11 residues in the CDR3. This CDR3 reads CACRGTDTQYF. The CDR3 DNA is TGTGCCTGCCGAGGGACAGATACGCAGTATTTT.

V gene TRBV4-3 combines with J gene TRBJ1-2, with 9 bases fitting TRBD1. Germline CDR1 reads LGHNA; CDR2 reads YSLEER. The CDR3 consists of 15 residues. With 3 bases clipped from V and 2 bases from J, the junction kept 4 bases outside the gene matches. CDR3 protein: CASSQDRGVNYGYTF. For the CDR3, the DNA is TGCGCCAGCAGCCAGGACAGGGGTGTGAACTATGGCTACACCTTC.

The chain links TRBV6-5 to TRBJ1-2, with 8 bases fitting TRBD1. The germline V gene has CDR1 MNHEY and CDR2 SVGAGI. Trimming removed 5 bases from V and 4 bases from J; junction bases left unmatched: 9. This CDR3 has 15 residues. In nucleotides, the CDR3 is TGTGCCAGCAGTCAACAGGGGGTCGGGAGCTATGGCTACACCTTC. The encoded protein is CASSQQGVGSYGYTF.

This rearrangement joins TRBV5-4 to TRBJ2-5; possibly TRBD1 for D (6 bases). Germline V CDR1 and CDR2: SGHNT, YYREEE (reference sequence). CDR3 size: 13 residues. V gave up 0 bases and J gave up 7 bases, with 10 bases separating them. This CDR3 reads CASSLEGEGTQYF. CDR3 in DNA: TGTGCCAGCAGCTTGGAGGGGGAAGGGACCCAGTACTTC.

The gene calls are TRBV3-1 (or the pseudogene TRBV3-2) and TRBJ2-1, with unresolved D. The CDR3 runs to 16 residues. Trimming shortened V by 4 bases and J by 3 bases, and 16 bases separated the two germline ends. The germline gives CDR1 LGHDT, CDR2 YNNKEL (reference sequence). The CDR3 DNA follows: TGTGCCAGCAGCCGCCCCATGGGCACCTTCTACAATGAGCAGTTCTTC. This sequence encodes CASSRPMGTFYNEQFF.

This clone was counted between two and nine times. This sequence joins TRBV24-1 and TRBJ1-2; D uncertain. CDR1 and CDR2 (germline): KGHDR, SFDVKD. V lost 5 bases and J 8 bases, leaving 11 bases between the germline ends. The CDR3 totals 12 residues. The DNA for the CDR3 is TGTGCCACCAGTGTAGGAGGGTACGGCTACACCTTC. It translates to CATSVGGYGYTF.

Only one count was recorded for this clone. The V gene is TRBV12-3 or TRBV12-4, the J gene TRBJ1-1; TRBD1 is a possible D gene (5 bases). Trimming stripped 10 bases from V and 5 bases from J, with 17 bases between. The CDR3 extends over 13 amino acids. CDR3 sequence reads: CATSWGGKTEAFF. Here the CDR3 DNA reads TGTGCCACCTCTTGGGGGGGTAAGACTGAAGCTTTCTTT.